This T cell receptor beta chain was observed in a study of OX40 agonist ivuxolimab in advanced cancers. The CDR3 runs 14 residues. CDR1 and CDR2 from the germline V gene are SGHAT and FQNNGV. V was shortened by 4 bases and J by 0 bases, with 10 bases between the two germline ends. This table comes from immunoSEQ multiplex PCR, and its TCRdb copy is limited to in-frame clones, with some not included. This sample has approximately 88,000 clones; around nine tenths occur once, and the top ten carry 0.6% to 0.9%. Only one count was recorded for this clone. Cycle 7 day 1, cycle 4 day 1, and baseline were the timepoints at which blood was sampled.

This receptor was taken from an adult with an advanced solid tumor such as melanoma, head and neck, liver or kidney cancer. The chain couples TRBV11-2 to TRBJ2-7; D is undetermined. The sequences come from CD4+ or CD8+ T cells sorted from blood, collected in a trial of the OX40 agonist ivuxolimab. This CDR3 reads CASSSLRFSYEQYF. The CDR3, as DNA: TGTGCCAGCAGCTCCCTTCGATTCTCCTACGAGCAGTACTTC.